This is a list of T cell receptor beta chains from one sample in a study of blood T cell repertoires in COVID-19. Repertoires were generated with immunoSEQ multiplex PCR, while TCRdb's copy carries only in-frame clones and drops some. This repertoire shows roughly 110,000 clones, about nine tenths found once; its top ten account for roughly 4.5%. The sample consisted of peripheral blood. Receptors were obtained from a man in his forties with acute or convalescent COVID-19. CDR3s include the opening cysteine and the closing phenylalanine or tryptophan. A D gene is named only where the DNA matches it firmly. For some rows the clone size is stated as once, few or many, or as a class when expanded; others skip it.

-	TRBV19	TRBD1	TRBJ1-1	TGTGCCAGTAGTAGAGGGACAGGGTGGCGCACTGAAGCTTTCTTT	CASSRGTGWRTEAFF
-	TRBV7-9	TRBD2	TRBJ2-3	TGTGCCAGCAGCTCAATAGCGGGGGGTTTCGTTGATACGCAGTATTTT	CASSSIAGGFVDTQYF
-	TRBV30	TRBD2	TRBJ2-3	TGTGCCTGGAGACCCCCACTAGCGTCTCGCACAGATACGCAGTATTTT	CAWRPPLASRTDTQYF
-	TRBV2	-	TRBJ1-1	TGTGCCAGCAGTGATCCGGGGTCGAACACTGAAGCTTTCTTT	CASSDPGSNTEAFF
-	TRBV3-1/TRBV3-2	TRBD1	TRBJ1-4	TGTGCCAGCAGCCTCCGGACAGGGGTCATGGTAAAACTGTTTTTT	CASSLRTGVMVKLFF
-	TRBV5-6	-	TRBJ1-3	TGTGCCAGCAGCCCAGGGTACTCTGGAAACACCATATATTTT	CASSPGYSGNTIYF
-	TRBV5-8	-	TRBJ1-5	TGTGCCAGCAGCTTGGGGGGGCATCAGCCCCAGCATTTT	CASSLGGHQPQHF
-	TRBV21-1	-	TRBJ2-4	TGTGCCAGCAGCCAAAGTGGGCAGGGGGTGAACATTCAGTACTTC	CASSQSGQGVNIQYF
-	TRBV6-5	-	TRBJ1-5	TGTGCCAGCCGTACAGGGTCCCTGGGTCAGCCCCAGCATTTT	CASRTGSLGQPQHF
-	TRBV5-6	-	TRBJ1-1	TGTGCCAGCAGCGGATACAGGGCTTCGAACACTGAAGCTTTCTTT	CASSGYRASNTEAFF
-	TRBV7-3	-	TRBJ2-5	TGTGCCAGCAGCCCGGGATCCCAAGAGACCCAGTACTTC	CASSPGSQETQYF
-	TRBV6-4	TRBD2	TRBJ2-2	TGTGCCAGCAGCATATTCGGGACTAGCGCGAACACCGGGGAGCTGTTTTTT	CASSIFGTSANTGELFF
-	TRBV11-3	TRBD2	TRBJ2-2	TGTGCCAGCAGCCCAGGGACTAGATACACCGGGGAGCTGTTTTTT	CASSPGTRYTGELFF
-	TRBV12-3/TRBV12-4	-	TRBJ1-1	TGTGCCAGCAGTTTGAATAGTGAAGCTTTCTTT	CASSLNSEAFF
-	TRBV10-3	-	TRBJ1-2	TGTGCCATCAGTACAGACAGTCGGATGGCTGGCTACACCTTC	CAISTDSRMAGYTF
-	TRBV19	TRBD1	TRBJ2-7	TGTGCCAGTAGTCCAAAGGGACAGGGGGCGTCTAACGAGCAGTACTTC	CASSPKGQGASNEQYF
once	TRBV7-6	TRBD2	TRBJ2-5	TGTGCCAGCAGCTCCCCATCCGGCGGGGGGGCAGGAGAGACCCAGTACTTC	CASSSPSGGGAGETQYF
-	TRBV14	TRBD1	TRBJ1-3	TGTGCCAGCAGCCAACGGACAGGCTCTGGAAACACCATATATTTT	CASSQRTGSGNTIYF
-	TRBV3-1/TRBV3-2	-	TRBJ2-5	TGTGCCAGCAGCCAAGGGAGAACAGAGACCCAGTACTTC	CASSQGRTETQYF
many	TRBV29-1	-	TRBJ1-1	TGCAGCGTTGCATTAGGAGGGGACACTGAAGCTTTCTTT	CSVALGGDTEAFF
few	TRBV5-1	TRBD2	TRBJ2-2	TGCGCCAGCAGCTTTACCCTAGCGGTCACCGGGGAGCTGTTTTTT	CASSFTLAVTGELFF
-	TRBV2	-	TRBJ1-6	TGTGCCAGCACCCTGGACAGCCTCGGGGACTCACCCCTCCACTTT	CASTLDSLGDSPLHF
-	TRBV6-5	TRBD1	TRBJ2-7	TGTGCCAGCAGGACAGGGGCCCTAGACTACGAGCAGTACTTC	CASRTGALDYEQYF
-	TRBV3-1/TRBV3-2	TRBD2	TRBJ2-7	TGTGCCAGCAGCCAGCAACCGGGGGGTTGGGGCGAGCAGTACTTC	CASSQQPGGWGEQYF
-	TRBV12-5	-	TRBJ2-3	TGTGCTAGTGCCTTGGGACTGGTGGGAGATACGCAGTATTTT	CASALGLVGDTQYF
-	TRBV30	TRBD1	TRBJ1-1	TGTGCCTGGAGTGACGGACAGGGGGCTTTCTTT	CAWSDGQGAFF
-	TRBV9	TRBD1	TRBJ2-5	TGTGCCAGCAGCGTAGCAGGGGGCGGGGAGACCCAGTACTTC	CASSVAGGGETQYF
few	TRBV7-3	TRBD2	TRBJ2-1	TGTGCCAGCAGCAAATCCGGGACTAGCGGGGACGGTGAGCAGTTCTTC	CASSKSGTSGDGEQFF
few	TRBV5-6	-	TRBJ1-5	TGTGCCAGCAGCTCGTGGTCCTACGCGGTAATGCCCCAGCATTTT	CASSSWSYAVMPQHF
-	TRBV3-1/TRBV3-2	-	TRBJ2-5	TGTGCCAGCAGCCAAGGAGTGAGCCGATGGGAGACCCAGTACTTC	CASSQGVSRWETQYF
-	TRBV5-4	-	TRBJ1-1	TGTGCCAGCAGCTTGGTCCCGACAGGCGAGAACACTGAAGCTTTCTTT	CASSLVPTGENTEAFF
-	TRBV7-2	-	TRBJ1-6	TGTGCCAGCAGCTTAGGGCCCTATAATTCACCCCTCCACTTT	CASSLGPYNSPLHF
few	TRBV6-1	TRBD1	TRBJ2-7	TGTGCCAGCAGTGAAAAGACCCCGGGACAGTCCTACGAGCAGTACTTC	CASSEKTPGQSYEQYF
once	TRBV19	TRBD1	TRBJ1-1	TGTGCCAGTAGCGGGACAGGGGACACTGAAGCTTTCTTT	CASSGTGDTEAFF
-	TRBV27	TRBD2	TRBJ2-1	TGTGCCAGCAGTTTTCTAGCGGACAATGAGCAGTTCTTC	CASSFLADNEQFF
-	TRBV11-3	TRBD2	TRBJ2-1	TGTGCCAGCAGCCCCTCTAGCGGGAGCATCAATGAGCAGTTCTTC	CASSPSSGSINEQFF
-	TRBV5-1	TRBD2	TRBJ2-1	TGCGCCAGCGTCGGGACAAGCGGGAGCGTCGGGGAGCAGTTCTTC	CASVGTSGSVGEQFF
-	TRBV5-1	TRBD2	TRBJ2-1	TGCGCCAGCAGCTATACGAAGCCGGGACTAGCGTCGGGAGAGCAGTTCTTC	CASSYTKPGLASGEQFF
once	TRBV2	-	TRBJ2-7	TGTGCCAGCAGTGCAGGGTCCGAGCAGTACTTC	CASSAGSEQYF
-	TRBV3-1/TRBV3-2	-	TRBJ1-2	TGTGCCAGCAGCCAAGTCTTACTCGGTGGCTACACCTTC	CASSQVLLGGYTF
-	TRBV10-3	TRBD1	TRBJ1-5	TGTGCCATCCAGGGGGATAGCAATCAGCCCCAGCATTTT	CAIQGDSNQPQHF
few	TRBV14	TRBD1	TRBJ1-2	TGTGCCAGCAGCCAGAGACAGGGGCATGGGAGCTATGGCTACACCTTC	CASSQRQGHGSYGYTF
-	TRBV7-9	TRBD1	TRBJ1-1	TGTGCCAGCAGCCCCGGACAGGGGTTTATCGGAGCTTTCTTT	CASSPGQGFIGAFF